The rows below give T cell receptor beta chains drawn from one sample of a study of cytomegalovirus exposure and HLA in healthy donors. TCRdb keeps only in-frame clones here, not all; method: immunoSEQ multiplex PCR. The sample includes 100,000 or so clones, approximately 81% of them seen just once. The sample consisted of PBMCs. These TCRs come from a female donor in good health and CMV-seropositive. Both conserved end residues are part of each CDR3. Fields, in order: CDR3 protein, CDR3 DNA, clone size, D gene, V gene, J gene. The D gene is left open where the match is weak. Clone size appears in some rows only: once, few, many, or a class for an expanded clone.

CDR3 protein: CASSPLVRGTGDTEAFF
CDR3 DNA: TGTGCCAGCTCACCCCTCGTGCGGGGGACAGGGGACACTGAAGCTTTCTTT
clone size: .
D gene: TRBD1
V gene: TRBV18
J gene: TRBJ1-1

CDR3 protein: CASRNGGDRTDTQYF
CDR3 DNA: TGCGCCAGCAGAAACGGGGGGGATCGCACAGATACGCAGTATTTT
clone size: .
D gene: TRBD2
V gene: TRBV5-1
J gene: TRBJ2-3

CDR3 protein: CAGSREGPADTQYF
CDR3 DNA: TGTGCCGGCTCTCGGGAGGGCCCCGCAGATACGCAGTATTTT
clone size: once
D gene: TRBD2
V gene: TRBV30
J gene: TRBJ2-3

CDR3 protein: CASSGEEFEGASYGYTF
CDR3 DNA: TGCGCCAGCAGTGGGGAGGAGTTTGAGGGGGCGAGCTATGGCTACACCTTC
clone size: .
D gene: TRBD1
V gene: TRBV10-1
J gene: TRBJ1-2

CDR3 protein: CASSLYWLAGNNEQFF
CDR3 DNA: TGTGCCAGCAGTTTATATTGGCTAGCGGGAAACAATGAGCAGTTCTTC
clone size: .
D gene: TRBD2
V gene: TRBV27
J gene: TRBJ2-1

CDR3 protein: CASSPSTKNIQYF
CDR3 DNA: TGTGCCAGCAGCCCTAGTACTAAAAACATTCAGTACTTC
clone size: .
D gene: .
V gene: TRBV6-5
J gene: TRBJ2-4

CDR3 protein: CSVPSGSHQFF
CDR3 DNA: TGCAGCGTCCCGTCAGGGTCCCATCAGTTCTTC
clone size: once
D gene: .
V gene: TRBV29-1
J gene: TRBJ2-1

CDR3 protein: CASSPTGARLYGYTF
CDR3 DNA: TGTGCCAGTAGCCCTACAGGAGCCCGACTCTATGGCTACACCTTC
clone size: few
D gene: .
V gene: TRBV19
J gene: TRBJ1-2

CDR3 protein: CASSEGLPSGNTIYF
CDR3 DNA: TGTGCCAGCAGTGAAGGTCTTCCCTCTGGAAACACCATATATTTT
clone size: .
D gene: .
V gene: TRBV2
J gene: TRBJ1-3

CDR3 protein: CASSLEGALSTDTQYF
CDR3 DNA: TGTGCCAGCAGCTTGGAGGGGGCACTGAGCACAGATACGCAGTATTTT
clone size: .
D gene: TRBD1
V gene: TRBV5-5
J gene: TRBJ2-3

CDR3 protein: CASSLGASGRADTQYF
CDR3 DNA: TGTGCCAGCAGCTTAGGAGCCAGCGGGAGAGCAGATACGCAGTATTTT
clone size: .
D gene: TRBD2
V gene: TRBV7-6
J gene: TRBJ2-3

CDR3 protein: CSSSGQTGGYGYTF
CDR3 DNA: TGTTCCAGCAGTGGACAGACAGGGGGCTATGGCTACACCTTC
clone size: .
D gene: TRBD1
V gene: TRBV7-9
J gene: TRBJ1-2

CDR3 protein: CASSADRLNTEAFF
CDR3 DNA: TGTGCCAGCAGCGCAGACAGGTTGAACACTGAAGCTTTCTTT
clone size: .
D gene: .
V gene: TRBV27
J gene: TRBJ1-1

CDR3 protein: CASSPQGTGGRETQYF
CDR3 DNA: TGCGCCAGCAGCCCTCAAGGGACAGGGGGCCGAGAGACCCAGTACTTC
clone size: once
D gene: TRBD1
V gene: TRBV5-1
J gene: TRBJ2-5

CDR3 protein: CSARQGGTNTGELFF
CDR3 DNA: TGCAGCGCCAGACAGGGAGGCACGAACACCGGGGAGCTGTTTTTT
clone size: .
D gene: .
V gene: TRBV29-1
J gene: TRBJ2-2

CDR3 protein: CATLAGGSVGIQYF
CDR3 DNA: TGTGCCACCCTAGCGGGAGGGAGCGTGGGCATTCAGTACTTC
clone size: once
D gene: TRBD2
V gene: TRBV28
J gene: TRBJ2-4

CDR3 protein: CATSPERDYGYTF
CDR3 DNA: TGTGCCACCTCCCCGGAGAGGGACTATGGCTACACCTTC
clone size: few
D gene: .
V gene: TRBV19
J gene: TRBJ1-2

CDR3 protein: CASSPTSGIFNEQFF
CDR3 DNA: TGCGCCAGCAGCCCGACTAGCGGGATCTTCAATGAGCAGTTCTTC
clone size: .
D gene: TRBD2
V gene: TRBV5-1
J gene: TRBJ2-1

CDR3 protein: CSVAGWVDTEAFF
CDR3 DNA: TGCAGCGTTGCAGGGTGGGTGGACACTGAAGCTTTCTTT
clone size: .
D gene: .
V gene: TRBV29-1
J gene: TRBJ1-1

CDR3 protein: CASSSTGLGTEAFF
CDR3 DNA: TGTGCCAGCAGTTCTACAGGGTTAGGGACTGAAGCTTTCTTT
clone size: .
D gene: .
V gene: TRBV27
J gene: TRBJ1-1

CDR3 protein: CASSYPVGQLRYGYTF
CDR3 DNA: TGTGCCAGCAGTTACCCAGTGGGGCAGCTCAGATATGGCTACACCTTC
clone size: once
D gene: .
V gene: TRBV6-7
J gene: TRBJ1-2

CDR3 protein: CASSDGTVATNEKLFF
CDR3 DNA: TGCGCCAGCAGCGATGGGACAGTTGCAACTAATGAAAAACTGTTTTTT
clone size: once
D gene: TRBD1
V gene: TRBV4-1
J gene: TRBJ1-4

CDR3 protein: CASSPSGDTQYF
CDR3 DNA: TGTGCCAGCAGTCCTAGCGGGGATACGCAGTATTTT
clone size: few
D gene: TRBD2
V gene: TRBV2
J gene: TRBJ2-3

CDR3 protein: CASSSQGTEAFF
CDR3 DNA: TGTGCCAGCAGTTCCCAGGGCACTGAAGCTTTCTTT
clone size: few
D gene: .
V gene: TRBV6-1
J gene: TRBJ1-1

CDR3 protein: CASSIPGQAYNEQFF
CDR3 DNA: TGTGCCAGTAGTATCCCGGGACAGGCCTACAATGAGCAGTTCTTC
clone size: few
D gene: TRBD1
V gene: TRBV19
J gene: TRBJ2-1

CDR3 protein: CASSFQGGSYNEQFF
CDR3 DNA: TGTGCCAGCAGCTTCCAGGGGGGATCCTACAATGAGCAGTTCTTC
clone size: .
D gene: .
V gene: TRBV5-4
J gene: TRBJ2-1

CDR3 protein: CASRQDLVLGEQFF
CDR3 DNA: TGTGCCAGCAGGCAGGACTTGGTCCTCGGTGAGCAGTTCTTC
clone size: .
D gene: .
V gene: TRBV6-4
J gene: TRBJ2-1

CDR3 protein: CASGYRGGLAGASSYNEQFF
CDR3 DNA: TGTGCTAGTGGTTACCGCGGGGGACTAGCGGGGGCTAGCTCCTACAATGAGCAGTTCTTC
clone size: few
D gene: TRBD2
V gene: TRBV12-5
J gene: TRBJ2-1

CDR3 protein: CASKAGQDNSPLHF
CDR3 DNA: TGTGCCAGCAAAGCGGGACAGGATAATTCACCCCTCCACTTT
clone size: .
D gene: TRBD1
V gene: TRBV6-1
J gene: TRBJ1-6

CDR3 protein: CASSHSGARDNSPLHF
CDR3 DNA: TGTGCCAGCTCCCATTCAGGGGCTCGGGATAATTCACCCCTCCACTTT
clone size: .
D gene: .
V gene: TRBV18
J gene: TRBJ1-6

CDR3 protein: CAWTLVSSYEQYF
CDR3 DNA: TGTGCCTGGACCCTGGTGAGCTCCTACGAGCAGTACTTC
clone size: .
D gene: .
V gene: TRBV30
J gene: TRBJ2-7

CDR3 protein: CASSEGAPGANGLTF
CDR3 DNA: TGTGCCAGCAGTGAAGGGGCCCCTGGGGCCAACGGCCTGACTTTC
clone size: .
D gene: .
V gene: TRBV2
J gene: TRBJ2-6

CDR3 protein: CASSDGLSNQPQHF
CDR3 DNA: TGTGCCAGCAGTGACGGACTTAGCAATCAGCCCCAGCATTTT
clone size: once
D gene: .
V gene: TRBV6-1
J gene: TRBJ1-5

CDR3 protein: CASSPPSGGTYNEQFF
CDR3 DNA: TGTGCCAGCTCACCACCTAGCGGGGGAACCTACAATGAGCAGTTCTTC
clone size: .
D gene: TRBD2
V gene: TRBV18
J gene: TRBJ2-1

CDR3 protein: CASSRESEGYNEQFF
CDR3 DNA: TGTGCCAGCAGCCGGGAATCCGAAGGATACAATGAGCAGTTCTTC
clone size: .
D gene: .
V gene: TRBV7-9
J gene: TRBJ2-1

CDR3 protein: CASSSRTSGSFETQYF
CDR3 DNA: TGTGCCAGCAGCTCCAGGACTAGCGGGAGCTTCGAGACCCAGTACTTC
clone size: .
D gene: TRBD2
V gene: TRBV7-9
J gene: TRBJ2-5

CDR3 protein: CASSGSGEFTDTQYF
CDR3 DNA: TGTGCCAGCAGCGGGTCGGGGGAGTTCACAGATACGCAGTATTTT
clone size: few
D gene: .
V gene: TRBV28
J gene: TRBJ2-3

CDR3 protein: CASSLQTSGGSTDTQYF
CDR3 DNA: TGTGCCAGCAGCTTGCAGACTAGCGGGGGTTCCACAGATACGCAGTATTTT
clone size: .
D gene: .
V gene: TRBV21-1
J gene: TRBJ2-3

CDR3 protein: CASSLPGGGGNTIYF
CDR3 DNA: TGTGCCAGCAGCTTACCAGGGGGAGGTGGAAACACCATATATTTT
clone size: .
D gene: TRBD1
V gene: TRBV5-6
J gene: TRBJ1-3

CDR3 protein: CASSFLRTESSYEQYF
CDR3 DNA: TGTGCCAGCAGCTTCTTGCGGACAGAGAGCTCCTACGAGCAGTACTTC
clone size: few
D gene: .
V gene: TRBV11-2
J gene: TRBJ2-7

CDR3 protein: CASSLDSGGGTDTQYF
CDR3 DNA: TGCGCCAGCAGCTTGGATAGCGGGGGCGGCACAGATACGCAGTATTTT
clone size: .
D gene: TRBD2
V gene: TRBV5-1
J gene: TRBJ2-3

CDR3 protein: CASSGLGYTGELFF
CDR3 DNA: TGCGCCAGCAGCGGACTAGGATACACCGGGGAGCTGTTTTTT
clone size: .
D gene: TRBD2
V gene: TRBV10-1
J gene: TRBJ2-2

CDR3 protein: CAWIQGGTEQYF
CDR3 DNA: TGTGCCTGGATACAGGGTGGTACCGAGCAGTACTTC
clone size: few
D gene: .
V gene: TRBV30
J gene: TRBJ2-7

CDR3 protein: CASSRRGGTSANTGELFF
CDR3 DNA: TGTGCCAGCAGCCGAAGGGGGGGTACATCAGCGAACACCGGGGAGCTGTTTTTT
clone size: .
D gene: .
V gene: TRBV7-2
J gene: TRBJ2-2

CDR3 protein: CASSYRQGPQETQYF
CDR3 DNA: TGCGCCAGCAGCTACCGACAGGGGCCCCAAGAGACCCAGTACTTC
clone size: .
D gene: TRBD1
V gene: TRBV5-1
J gene: TRBJ2-5

CDR3 protein: CASSRRAGQMNTEAFF
CDR3 DNA: TGCGCCAGCAGCCGTCGGGCGGGACAGATGAACACTGAAGCTTTCTTT
clone size: .
D gene: TRBD1
V gene: TRBV4-3
J gene: TRBJ1-1

CDR3 protein: CASSLGAPGGYTF
CDR3 DNA: TGTGCCAGCAGCTTGGGGGCCCCAGGGGGCTACACCTTC
clone size: once
D gene: .
V gene: TRBV11-2
J gene: TRBJ1-2

CDR3 protein: CASSKDITSTDTQYF
CDR3 DNA: TGTGCCAGCAGCAAAGACATCACTAGCACAGATACGCAGTATTTT
clone size: .
D gene: .
V gene: TRBV7-2
J gene: TRBJ2-3

CDR3 protein: CTSSQVTGRTAFDEQFF
CDR3 DNA: TGCACCAGCAGCCAAGTAACGGGACGGACAGCCTTTGATGAGCAGTTCTTC
clone size: few
D gene: .
V gene: TRBV4-1
J gene: TRBJ2-1

CDR3 protein: CATRLGTTDTQYF
CDR3 DNA: TGTGCCACCCGACTAGGAACGACAGATACGCAGTATTTT
clone size: .
D gene: .
V gene: TRBV7-9
J gene: TRBJ2-3

CDR3 protein: CASSLGRENGNTIYF
CDR3 DNA: TGCGCCAGCAGCTTGGGCAGGGAAAATGGAAACACCATATATTTT
clone size: once
D gene: .
V gene: TRBV5-1
J gene: TRBJ1-3

CDR3 protein: CAWTGGWGDTQYF
CDR3 DNA: TGTGCCTGGACAGGGGGATGGGGAGATACGCAGTATTTT
clone size: .
D gene: TRBD1
V gene: TRBV30
J gene: TRBJ2-3

CDR3 protein: CASSPGGQEQFF
CDR3 DNA: TGTGCCAGCTCACCGGGCGGGCAGGAGCAGTTCTTC
clone size: .
D gene: .
V gene: TRBV18
J gene: TRBJ2-1

CDR3 protein: CASSPGAGGAHYEQYF
CDR3 DNA: TGTGCCAGCAGCCCTGGGGCAGGGGGCGCCCACTACGAGCAGTACTTC
clone size: .
D gene: TRBD1
V gene: TRBV7-8
J gene: TRBJ2-7

CDR3 protein: CASSARAGDNEQFF
CDR3 DNA: TGTGCCAGCAGTGCCCGGGCCGGGGATAATGAGCAGTTCTTC
clone size: .
D gene: .
V gene: TRBV7-2
J gene: TRBJ2-1

CDR3 protein: CASSYMTGTRTDTQYF
CDR3 DNA: TGTGCCAGCAGTTACATGACAGGTACACGCACAGATACGCAGTATTTT
clone size: .
D gene: .
V gene: TRBV6-5
J gene: TRBJ2-3

CDR3 protein: CASSPTGRETQYF
CDR3 DNA: TGCGCCAGCAGCCCAACGGGGAGAGAGACCCAGTACTTC
clone size: .
D gene: .
V gene: TRBV4-3
J gene: TRBJ2-5

CDR3 protein: CSASLADTQYF
CDR3 DNA: TGCAGTGCTAGCTTAGCGGATACGCAGTATTTT
clone size: .
D gene: .
V gene: TRBV20-1
J gene: TRBJ2-3

CDR3 protein: CASSLARGTEQFF
CDR3 DNA: TGCGCCAGCAGCTTGGCAAGGGGGACTGAGCAGTTCTTC
clone size: .
D gene: .
V gene: TRBV5-1
J gene: TRBJ2-1

CDR3 protein: CASSPGGVTTDTQYF
CDR3 DNA: TGTGCCAGCAGCCCCGGGGGAGTAACCACAGATACGCAGTATTTT
clone size: .
D gene: .
V gene: TRBV7-9
J gene: TRBJ2-3